This T cell receptor (beta chain) originates from a study of T-cell reconstitution after alpha-beta-depleted transplantation in children. The V end was cut by 2 bases, the J end by 8 bases, with 13 bases between. The germline V gene encodes CDR1 MNHEY and CDR2 SVGAGI. The length of the CDR3 is 14 residues. About this clonotype: A much more abundant neighbour one base away suggests this may be a read error.

Researchers prepared the TCRbeta library using unique molecular identifiers, the study reports. TCRdb ran MiXCR on the PCR reads and lists one entry per CDR3 protein. The top ten hold just over 2% of the sample, which has fewer than 550,000 distinct CDR3 sequences, under 12% seen once. This receptor was taken from a child aged 2-9 years with inherited bone marrow failure, due to receive a stem cell transplant. Specimen: PBMCs, collected before TCRalphabeta/CD19-depleted stem cell transplant. V usage is TRBV6-5 and J usage is TRBJ1-3; a possible D gene is TRBD1 (5 bases). In DNA, the CDR3 is TGTGCCAGCAGTTACAGCAGGGACCCCTACACCATATATTTT. Translation gives CASSYSRDPYTIYF.